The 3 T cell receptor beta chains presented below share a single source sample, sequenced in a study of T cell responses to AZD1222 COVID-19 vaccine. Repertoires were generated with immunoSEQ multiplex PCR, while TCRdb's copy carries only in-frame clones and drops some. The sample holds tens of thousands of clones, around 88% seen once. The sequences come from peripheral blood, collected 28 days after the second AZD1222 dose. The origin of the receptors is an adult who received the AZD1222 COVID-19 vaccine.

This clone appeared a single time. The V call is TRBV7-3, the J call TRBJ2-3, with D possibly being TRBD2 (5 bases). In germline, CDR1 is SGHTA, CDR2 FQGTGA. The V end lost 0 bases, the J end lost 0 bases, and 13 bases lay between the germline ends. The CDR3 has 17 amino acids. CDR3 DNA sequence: TGTGCCAGCAGCTTAACGGGTCGGCGGGTTAGCACAGATACGCAGTATTTT. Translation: CASSLTGRRVSTDTQYF.

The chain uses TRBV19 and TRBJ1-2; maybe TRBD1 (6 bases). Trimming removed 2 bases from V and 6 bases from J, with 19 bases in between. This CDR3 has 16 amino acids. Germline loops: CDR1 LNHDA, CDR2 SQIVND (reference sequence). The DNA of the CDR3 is TGTGCCAGTAGTATAAACGCAGGGGCGCTTATTGATGGCTACACCTTC. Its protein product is CASSINAGALIDGYTF.

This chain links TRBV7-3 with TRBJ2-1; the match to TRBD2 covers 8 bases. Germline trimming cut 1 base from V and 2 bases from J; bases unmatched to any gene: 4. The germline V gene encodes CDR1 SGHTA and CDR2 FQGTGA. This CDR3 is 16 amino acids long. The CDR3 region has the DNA TGTGCCAGCAGCTTAAATGGCGGGGGGACCTACAATGAGCAGTTCTTC. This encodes CASSLNGGGTYNEQFF.